This T cell receptor beta chain was recorded in a study of regulatory T cells in long-lasting Graves disease. This sample's time point: newly diagnosed GD, antithyroid drugs for less than 3 months. Construction of the TCR library relied on RNA isolated from PBMCs. The table lists this clonotype with many counts. Arm-PCR of CDR3 regions with iRepertoire HTBI primers generated TCR beta libraries. TCRdb re-derived calls from the multiplex PCR reads in MiXCR, one entry per CDR3 protein. The sample shows about 460,000 distinct CDR3 sequences, around 15% of them seen only once. These data were also reused for a study on T cells in Graves' hyperthyroidism and ophthalmopathy.

This sequence originates from a woman between 50 and 59 years old with Graves disease. The sample was peripheral blood mononuclear cells (PBMCs), taken at new diagnosis, from a patient treated with antithyroid drugs.

In nucleotides, the CDR3 is TGTGCCAGCAGTTTAGGTTTCATAACTAATGAAAAACTGTTTTTT. Translation: CASSLGFITNEKLFF. The chain recombines TRBV28 with TRBJ1-4; D is undetermined. V was shortened by 2 bases and J by 1 base, with 8 bases between the two germline ends. The CDR3 sequence is 15 residues long. In germline, CDR1 is MDHEN, CDR2 SYDVKM.